The rows below give T cell receptor beta chains drawn from one sample of a study of cytomegalovirus exposure and HLA in healthy donors. The repertoire was sequenced with immunoSEQ multiplex PCR; TCRdb's copy has only in-frame clones and lacks some. The table includes around 70,000 clones, roughly 90% detected once. Material: PBMCs. The receptors shown here come from a woman in her 30s in good health and CMV-seronegative. Both conserved end residues are part of each CDR3. A D gene is named only where the DNA matches it firmly. For some rows the clone size is stated as once, few or many, or as a class when expanded; others skip it.

V gene	clone size	D gene	J gene	CDR3 protein	CDR3 DNA
TRBV5-1	NA	NA	TRBJ2-5	CASSLGGLSQETQYF	TGCGCCAGCAGCTTGGGAGGACTATCGCAAGAGACCCAGTACTTC
TRBV11-3	NA	NA	TRBJ2-3	CASSQVSSTDTQYF	TGTGCCAGCAGCCAGGTCTCTAGCACAGATACGCAGTATTTT
TRBV6-1	NA	NA	TRBJ2-7	CASSLGMQGYEQYF	TGTGCCAGCAGTTTAGGGATGCAGGGTTACGAGCAGTACTTC
TRBV4-1	NA	TRBD2	TRBJ2-1	CASSQAPTSGRGNEQFF	TGCGCCAGCAGCCAAGCCCCAACTAGCGGGAGGGGTAATGAGCAGTTCTTC
TRBV10-1	NA	NA	TRBJ2-1	CASSETTDYNEQFF	TGCGCCAGCAGTGAGACTACGGACTACAATGAGCAGTTCTTC
TRBV29-1	NA	NA	TRBJ1-2	CSAGETVYGYTF	TGCAGCGCAGGGGAGACCGTCTATGGCTACACCTTC
TRBV29-1	NA	TRBD1	TRBJ1-1	CSVTQGANTEAFF	TGCAGCGTTACCCAGGGGGCGAACACTGAAGCTTTCTTT
TRBV7-2	NA	TRBD2	TRBJ2-3	CASSLAASGVSDTQYF	TGTGCCAGCAGCTTAGCGGCTAGCGGTGTGTCAGATACGCAGTATTTT
TRBV4-2	NA	NA	TRBJ1-1	CASSQGLGGLNTEAFF	TGTGCCAGCAGCCAAGGCCTGGGGGGACTCAACACTGAAGCTTTCTTT
TRBV28	NA	NA	TRBJ2-7	CASSFGYEQYF	TGTGCCAGCAGTTTCGGCTACGAGCAGTACTTC
TRBV7-2	NA	TRBD2	TRBJ2-1	CASSLRTSAYNEQFF	TGTGCCAGCAGCTTAAGAACTAGCGCATACAATGAGCAGTTCTTC
TRBV11-2	NA	NA	TRBJ2-7	CASSFNGETGEQYF	TGTGCCAGCAGTTTTAACGGGGAAACCGGCGAGCAGTACTTC
TRBV10-3	NA	TRBD2	TRBJ2-1	CAITEREGHYNEQFF	TGTGCCATCACTGAGCGGGAGGGCCACTACAATGAGCAGTTCTTC
TRBV6-1	NA	NA	TRBJ2-7	CASGRTDSYEQYF	TGTGCCAGCGGCAGGACGGACTCCTACGAGCAGTACTTC
TRBV5-8	NA	NA	TRBJ1-2	CASIRQARYGYTF	TGTGCCAGCATCCGACAGGCCCGATATGGCTACACCTTC
TRBV29-1	NA	TRBD2	TRBJ2-3	CSVVRGRASNTDTQYF	TGCAGCGTTGTCCGCGGGAGGGCCTCTAACACAGATACGCAGTATTTT
TRBV27	NA	NA	TRBJ2-1	CASSLPSGESSYNEQFF	TGTGCCAGCAGTCTACCGAGCGGAGAGAGCTCCTACAATGAGCAGTTCTTC
TRBV9	NA	NA	TRBJ2-2	CASGDVINTGELFF	TGTGCCAGCGGAGACGTGATTAACACCGGGGAGCTGTTTTTT
TRBV28	few	NA	TRBJ1-4	CASRPTGNEKLFF	TGTGCCAGCCGTCCAACAGGGAATGAAAAACTGTTTTTT
TRBV15	NA	TRBD1	TRBJ1-2	CATSGRDRENYGYTF	TGTGCCACCAGCGGCCGGGACAGGGAGAACTATGGCTACACCTTC
TRBV7-2	NA	TRBD2	TRBJ2-1	CASSPGTSGEVEQFF	TGTGCCAGCAGCCCCGGGACTAGCGGGGAGGTCGAGCAGTTCTTC
TRBV7-9	NA	NA	TRBJ1-2	CASSADAGYGYTF	TGTGCCAGCAGCGCCGACGCGGGCTATGGCTACACCTTC
TRBV5-8	NA	NA	TRBJ1-5	CASSLARGGGYSNQPQHF	TGTGCCAGCAGCTTGGCCCGGGGAGGGGGATATAGCAATCAGCCCCAGCATTTT
TRBV7-9	NA	TRBD2	TRBJ2-3	CASSRSGRAPRDTQYF	TGTGCCAGCAGCCGAAGCGGGAGGGCCCCCAGAGATACGCAGTATTTT
TRBV5-6	once	TRBD2	TRBJ2-2	CASSLLAGGNTGELFF	TGTGCCAGCAGCTTGCTAGCGGGAGGGAACACCGGGGAGCTGTTTTTT
TRBV4-2	few	NA	TRBJ1-1	CASSPTGLGTEAFF	TGTGCCAGCTCCCCTACAGGGCTCGGCACTGAAGCTTTCTTT
TRBV9	NA	TRBD1	TRBJ2-7	CASSATLGGGTGGEQYF	TGTGCCAGCAGCGCAACCCTCGGGGGGGGGACAGGGGGCGAGCAGTACTTC
TRBV5-1	NA	TRBD2	TRBJ2-1	CASSFVAGGNEQFF	TGCGCCAGCAGCTTTGTAGCGGGTGGCAATGAGCAGTTCTTC
TRBV11-2	NA	TRBD2	TRBJ2-7	CASSSGLAGATYEQYF	TGTGCCAGCAGCTCGGGACTAGCGGGAGCAACCTACGAGCAGTACTTC
TRBV14	NA	NA	TRBJ2-5	CASSPRSSMETQYF	TGTGCCAGCAGCCCCCGTTCGAGCATGGAGACCCAGTACTTC
TRBV10-3	NA	TRBD1	TRBJ1-4	CAIGKSTGRGEKLFF	TGTGCCATCGGAAAATCGACAGGGCGGGGAGAAAAACTGTTTTTT
TRBV29-1	NA	NA	TRBJ2-7	CSVESSETGTFSYEQYF	TGCAGCGTTGAATCATCGGAGACAGGGACTTTCTCCTACGAGCAGTACTTC
TRBV29-1	NA	TRBD1	TRBJ2-7	CSVRGQGSYEQYF	TGCAGCGTTCGGGGACAGGGCTCCTACGAGCAGTACTTC
TRBV7-8	NA	NA	TRBJ1-2	CASSLDAGVGYPF	TGTGCCAGCAGCTTAGACGCAGGTGTAGGCTACCCCTTC
TRBV5-8	NA	NA	TRBJ2-4	CASSFDSLNIQYF	TGTGCCAGCAGCTTTGACAGCCTAAACATTCAGTACTTC
TRBV11-2	NA	NA	TRBJ2-2	CASSSRLEGELFF	TGTGCCAGCAGCTCGCGACTAGAAGGGGAGCTGTTTTTT
TRBV27	NA	NA	TRBJ1-2	CASSLSLTYGYTF	TGTGCCAGCAGTTTATCCTTGACTTATGGCTACACCTTC
TRBV7-2	once	NA	TRBJ1-5	CASSSGYDRNQPQHF	TGTGCCAGCAGCTCGGGGTATGATAGGAACCAGCCCCAGCATTTT
TRBV11-2	NA	NA	TRBJ1-5	CASSRQDNQPQHF	TGTGCCAGCAGCCGACAGGACAATCAGCCCCAGCATTTT
TRBV7-2	NA	NA	TRBJ2-3	CASSLIGGGATDTQYF	TGTGCCAGCAGCTTAATTGGGGGAGGAGCGACAGATACGCAGTATTTT
TRBV5-8	NA	TRBD1	TRBJ1-4	CASSLVRTGPEKLFF	TGTGCCAGCAGCTTAGTTAGGACAGGACCGGAAAAACTGTTTTTT
TRBV19	NA	TRBD1	TRBJ1-1	CASSTRTGKAFF	TGTGCCAGTAGTACCAGGACAGGGAAGGCTTTCTTT
TRBV25-1	NA	TRBD1	TRBJ1-1	CASSETGGTEAFF	TGTGCCAGCAGTGAAACAGGGGGCACTGAAGCTTTCTTT
TRBV18	NA	NA	TRBJ2-5	CASSPQGKETQYF	TGTGCCAGCTCACCGCAGGGGAAAGAGACCCAGTACTTC
TRBV7-2	NA	TRBD1	TRBJ1-2	CASSPRTGEGYGYTF	TGTGCCAGCAGCCCACGGACAGGGGAGGGCTATGGCTACACCTTC
TRBV18	NA	TRBD1	TRBJ2-2	CASSSDRDTGELFF	TGTGCCAGCTCATCTGACAGGGACACCGGGGAGCTGTTTTTT
TRBV11-1	NA	NA	TRBJ1-2	CASSSGREYGYTF	TGTGCCAGCAGCTCAGGAAGAGAGTATGGCTACACCTTC
TRBV27	few	TRBD2	TRBJ2-5	CASSPRSIAGVRETQYF	TGTGCCAGCAGTCCCCGATCGATAGCGGGAGTCCGAGAGACCCAGTACTTC
TRBV5-6	NA	NA	TRBJ1-5	CASSQTGRRAPQHF	TGTGCCAGCAGCCAGACAGGCCGTCGGGCGCCCCAGCATTTT
TRBV7-2	NA	NA	TRBJ1-3	CASSLSLSSGNTIYF	TGTGCCAGCAGCTTATCACTGAGCTCTGGAAACACCATATATTTT
TRBV19	NA	NA	TRBJ2-3	CASSPPYRQVSTDTQYF	TGTGCCAGTAGTCCCCCATATAGACAGGTTAGCACAGATACGCAGTATTTT
TRBV19	NA	TRBD2	TRBJ2-7	CASSNGWTSLNEQYF	TGTGCCAGTAGCAATGGGTGGACTAGCCTCAACGAGCAGTACTTC
TRBV19	NA	NA	TRBJ1-3	CASSVRSGNTIYF	TGTGCCAGTAGTGTCAGATCTGGAAACACCATATATTTT
TRBV9	NA	TRBD1	TRBJ2-7	CASSSSGTGPDEQYF	TGTGCCAGCAGCTCATCCGGGACAGGGCCAGACGAGCAGTACTTC
TRBV5-4	NA	TRBD1	TRBJ2-7	CASSGRQGSTEQYF	TGTGCCAGCAGCGGGCGACAGGGAAGTACCGAGCAGTACTTC
TRBV7-9	NA	NA	TRBJ2-3	CASRSADTQYF	TGTGCCAGCAGGTCGGCAGATACGCAGTATTTT
TRBV5-1	few	NA	TRBJ1-2	CASSTPGGDYGYTF	TGCGCCAGCAGCACCCCCGGGGGAGACTATGGCTACACCTTC